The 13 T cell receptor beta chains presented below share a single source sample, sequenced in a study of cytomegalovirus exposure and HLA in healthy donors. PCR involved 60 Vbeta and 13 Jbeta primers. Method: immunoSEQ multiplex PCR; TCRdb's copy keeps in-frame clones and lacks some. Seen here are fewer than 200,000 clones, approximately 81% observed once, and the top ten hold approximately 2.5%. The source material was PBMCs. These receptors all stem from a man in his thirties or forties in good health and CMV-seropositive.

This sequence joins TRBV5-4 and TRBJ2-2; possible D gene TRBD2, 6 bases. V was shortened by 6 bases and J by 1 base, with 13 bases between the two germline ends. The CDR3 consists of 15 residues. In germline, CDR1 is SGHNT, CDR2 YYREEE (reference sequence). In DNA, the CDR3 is TGTGCCAGCAAATCGGCGGGGATGAACACCGGGGAGCTGTTTTTT. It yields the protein CASKSAGMNTGELFF.

The CDR3 region is CASSTALNRDIAETQYF. CDR3 nucleotide sequence: TGCGCCAGCAGCACCGCGTTAAACCGGGACATCGCTGAGACCCAGTACTTC. The V call is TRBV5-1, the J call TRBJ2-5; a possible D gene is TRBD1 (6 bases). The CDR3 consists of 17 residues. The V end lost 4 bases, the J end lost 5 bases, and 24 bases lay between the germline ends. CDR1 and CDR2 (germline): SGHRS, YFSETQ.

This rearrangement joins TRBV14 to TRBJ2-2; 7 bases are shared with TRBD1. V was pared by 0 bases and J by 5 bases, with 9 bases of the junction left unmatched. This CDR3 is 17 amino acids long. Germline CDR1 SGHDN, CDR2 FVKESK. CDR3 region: CASSQDLGQVTTGELFF. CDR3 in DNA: TGTGCCAGCAGCCAAGATCTCGGACAGGTTACGACCGGGGAGCTGTTTTTT.

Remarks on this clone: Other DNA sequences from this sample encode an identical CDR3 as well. The CDR3 reads CASSLGPAGNTIYF. CDR3 in DNA: TGCGCCAGCAGCTTGGGGCCGGCAGGCAACACCATATATTTT. The chain combines TRBV5-1 with TRBJ1-3, with unresolved D. V was clipped by 0 bases and J by 7 bases, with 11 bases between them. The CDR3 contains 14 residues. The germline CDR1 and CDR2 sequences are SGHRS and YFSETQ. The variable domain in full, completed from reference TRBV5-1 and TRBJ1-3, reads KAGVTQTPRYLIKTRGQQVTLSCSPISGHRSVSWYQQTPGQGLQFLFEYFSETQRNKGNFPGRFSGRQFSNSRSEMNVSTLELGDSALYLCASSLGPAGNTIYFGEGSWLTVV.

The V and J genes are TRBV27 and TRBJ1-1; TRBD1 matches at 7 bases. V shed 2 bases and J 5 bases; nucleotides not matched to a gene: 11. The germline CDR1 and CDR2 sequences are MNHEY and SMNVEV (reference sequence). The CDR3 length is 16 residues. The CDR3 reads CASSLKSPVTGTEAFF. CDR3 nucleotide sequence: TGTGCCAGCAGTTTAAAATCCCCCGTGACAGGGACTGAAGCTTTCTTT.

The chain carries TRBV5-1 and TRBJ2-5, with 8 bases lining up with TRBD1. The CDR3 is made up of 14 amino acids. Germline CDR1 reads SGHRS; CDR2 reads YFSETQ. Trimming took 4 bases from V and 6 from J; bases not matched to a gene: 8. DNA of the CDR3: TGCGCCAGCAGCCCCCGGGACAGGATTCAGACCCAGTACTTC. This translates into CASSPRDRIQTQYF.

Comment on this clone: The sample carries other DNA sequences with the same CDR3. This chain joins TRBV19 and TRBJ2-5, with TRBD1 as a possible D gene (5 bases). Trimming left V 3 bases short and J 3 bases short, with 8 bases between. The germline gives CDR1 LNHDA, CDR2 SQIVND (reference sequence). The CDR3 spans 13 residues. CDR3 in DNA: TGTGCCAGTAGTATCGGCAGGGAAGAGACCCAGTACTTC. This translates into CASSIGREETQYF. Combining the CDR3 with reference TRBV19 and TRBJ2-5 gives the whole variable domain DGGITQSPKYLFRKEGQNVTLSCEQNLNHDAMYWYRQDPGQGLRLIYYSQIVNDFQKGDIAEGYSVSREKKESFPLTVTSAQKNPTAFYLCASSIGREETQYFGPGTRLLVL.

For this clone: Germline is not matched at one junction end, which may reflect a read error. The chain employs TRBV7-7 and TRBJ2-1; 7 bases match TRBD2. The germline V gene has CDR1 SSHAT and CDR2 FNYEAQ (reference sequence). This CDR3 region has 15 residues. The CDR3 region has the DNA TGTGCTAGCAGCTTAACGGCGGGAGAGGTCGATGAGCAGTTCTTC. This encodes CASSLTAGEVDEQFF.

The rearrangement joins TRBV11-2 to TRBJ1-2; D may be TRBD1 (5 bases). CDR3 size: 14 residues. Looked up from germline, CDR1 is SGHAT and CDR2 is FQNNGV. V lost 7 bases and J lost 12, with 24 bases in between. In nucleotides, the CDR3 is TGTGCCAGCACCTCGGGGGGGAACAGGCTAGTCAACACCTTC. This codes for CASTSGGNRLVNTF. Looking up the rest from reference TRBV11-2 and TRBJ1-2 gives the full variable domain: EAGVAQSPRYKIIEKRQSVAFWCNPISGHATLYWYQQILGQGPKLLIQFQNNGVVDDSQLPKDRFSAERLKGVDSTLKIQPAKLEDSAVYLCASTSGGNRLVNTFGSGTRLTVV.

CDR3 DNA sequence: TGTGCCAGCAGCCGGGGTCTCTCTACCTACGAGCAGTACGTC. This codes for CASSRGLSTYEQYV. This rearrangement joins TRBV5-4 to TRBJ2-7; tentative D call: TRBD2 (5 bases). The germline V and J ends were trimmed by 4 bases and 2 bases, with 13 bases remaining between them. The CDR3 spans 14 residues. CDR1 SGHNT and CDR2 YYREEE come from the germline V gene (reference sequence).

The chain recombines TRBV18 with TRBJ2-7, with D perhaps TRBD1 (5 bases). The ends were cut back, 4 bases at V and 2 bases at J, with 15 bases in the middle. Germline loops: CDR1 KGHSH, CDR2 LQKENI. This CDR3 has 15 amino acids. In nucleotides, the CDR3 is TGTGCCAGCTCACTTTCGACAGTCCCAGCCTACGAGCAGTACGTC. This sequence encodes CASSLSTVPAYEQYV.

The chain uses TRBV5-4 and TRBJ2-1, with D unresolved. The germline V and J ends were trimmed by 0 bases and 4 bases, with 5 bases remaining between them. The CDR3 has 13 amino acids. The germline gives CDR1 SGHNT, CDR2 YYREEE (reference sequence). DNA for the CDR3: TGTGCCAGCAGCTTGGCCCCGTACAATGAGCAGTTCTTC. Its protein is CASSLAPYNEQFF.

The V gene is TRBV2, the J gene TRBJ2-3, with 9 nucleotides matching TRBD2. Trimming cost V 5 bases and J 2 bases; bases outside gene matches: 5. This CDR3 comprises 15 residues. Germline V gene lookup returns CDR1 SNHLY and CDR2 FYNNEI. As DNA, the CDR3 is TGTGCCAGCAGTTCAACTAGCGGGTCCACAGATACGCAGTATTTT. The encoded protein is CASSSTSGSTDTQYF.